The entry below describes one T cell receptor (beta chain). The antigen remains unidentified. This sample was taken from a study of shared clonotypes between healthy human individuals. The study's findings and limits: Estimated richness was generally greater in naive than memory subsets. For naive CD4 cells, around 5.1% of clonotypes were shared across a handful of donors.

The germline gives CDR1 SGHRS, CDR2 YFSETQ. This CDR3 spans 16 amino acids. Trimming pared 2 bases from V and 4 bases from J, leaving 19 bases between. Among the donors, all were Caucasian adults who lived in Nashville, Tennessee. The protocol was immunoSEQ multiplex PCR, while the TCRdb copy is restricted to in-frame clones and leaves out a portion. The table records 2 million to 2.5 million clones, around 93% of them present only once. Sequencing input: naive CD4+ T cells from PBMCs. Specified subset: CD45RA+ positively selected. The source of this sequence is a man between 18 and 35 years old in good health. Some clones in this sample may be carry-over from other donors' samples. The V gene is TRBV5-1, the J gene TRBJ2-7; no firm D call. The CDR3 region is CASSFPGPSSQYEQYF. The CDR3, as DNA: TGCGCCAGCAGCTTCCCCGGGCCCTCAAGCCAGTACGAGCAGTACTTC.